These 2 T cell receptor beta chains share one sample of origin, sequenced in a study of shared clonotypes between healthy human individuals. Sequencing used immunoSEQ multiplex PCR; TCRdb keeps in-frame clones, though not all of them. The data hold about a million clones, with about 72% observed a single time. Sequencing used memory CD4+ T cells from PBMCs. The subset was: CD45RA-negative fraction. These receptors originate from a man aged 18 to 30 in good health. Some clones in this sample may be carry-over from other donors' samples.

The V gene is TRBV11-3, the J gene TRBJ2-2; D is possibly TRBD2 (6 bases). CDR3 length: 14 amino acids. Trimming cost V 8 bases and J 4 bases, with 14 bases left between them. Germline CDR1 reads SGHNT; CDR2 reads YENEEA. The CDR3 DNA is TGTGCCAGCGGGAGGTATAACCGCACCGGGGAGCTGTTTTTT. The encoded protein is CASGRYNRTGELFF.

The gene calls are TRBV7-9 and TRBJ2-5, with D possibly called TRBD1 or TRBD2 (6 bases each). Trimming left V 3 bases short and J 1 base short, with 9 bases between. Germline assignment: CDR1 SEHNR and CDR2 FQNEAQ (reference sequence). The CDR3 consists of 14 residues. The CDR3 coding sequence is TGTGCCAGCAGCTTTAGGGGGGTCCAAGAGACCCAGTACTTC. It translates to CASSFRGVQETQYF.